This T cell receptor beta chain is from a study of blood T cell repertoires in COVID-19. Study-wide background: The United States, Italy and Spain were the sources of the acute and convalescent COVID-19 samples. In each case, the material was cDNA or gDNA derived from T cells, B-cell-depleted T cells, or PBMCs.

Per the authors' pipeline: The authors estimated nucleated cell counts from reference gene primer amplification. Sequencing used immunoSEQ multiplex PCR; TCRdb keeps in-frame clones, though not all of them. D and trimming come from the DNA, and the V and J calls and clone size come from that table. The data hold around 20,000 clones, with 73% observed a single time. The receptor's source is a human donor in a cohort sampled during active or convalescent COVID-19. Specimen: peripheral blood.

The DNA of the CDR3 is TGTGCCAGCAGCTTTGGGACTAGCGGATACAATGAGCAGTTCTTC. This codes for CASSFGTSGYNEQFF. The J gene is TRBJ2-1, the V gene TRBV11-3, with 11 bases fitting TRBD2. Germline CDR1 is SGHNT and CDR2 is YENEEA. The J segment lost 4 bases and the V segment lost 3 bases, leaving 2 bases of the junction unmatched. The CDR3 contains 15 residues.